This T cell receptor beta chain derives from a study of shared clonotypes between healthy human individuals. This clone came up a few times. Its specificity is unknown. CDR1 is SGDLS, CDR2 YYNGEE, per germline. J was trimmed by 0 bases and V by 3 bases; bases with no gene match: 9. CDR3 length: 17 residues. Study results and limitations: Among donors, clonotype sharing was expected to be affected by sequencing depth. Rarefaction curves obtained for sorted subsets showed sequencing incomplete despite large depth.

Repertoires were generated with immunoSEQ multiplex PCR, while TCRdb's copy carries only in-frame clones and drops some. The sample carries about 1 million clones, approximately 68% recorded once. The sequencing sample was made of memory CD4+ T cells sorted from blood. Subset given: CD45RA-negative fraction. This sequence joins TRBV9 and TRBJ1-3; 7 bases fit TRBD1. The receptor's source is a man aged 18 to 30 in good health. DNA for the CDR3: TGTGCCAGCAGCGCGACAGGGACATCGCTCTCTGGAAACACCATATATTTT. Translation: CASSATGTSLSGNTIYF.